The sequence of this T cell receptor beta chain was determined in a study of T-cell memory formation after mild COVID-19 listed by TCRdb under 2021. Notes on the research overall: TCR sequence clusters from the two donors were largely donor specific. The cohort comprised two young, previously healthy adult volunteers, one female and one male. Longitudinal TCRalpha and TCRbeta repertoire sequencing tracked T-cell clones expanding and contracting after mild COVID-19 in two donors.

General study outcomes and caveats: Some responding clones were detected in pre-infection memory, which suggested that pre-existing cross-reactive memory T cells had joined the SARS-CoV-2 response. The study covered only a couple of mild cases, and larger cohorts including severe cases with pre-infection samples were considered necessary. Contracting CD4+ clones were found mainly in CM and EM memory subsets, while CD8+ clones were enriched in EMRA. Whether the second-wave clones peaking on day 37 were SARS-CoV-2 specific was not confirmed. Clones contracting from day 15 to 85 had balanced CD4/CD8 phenotypes, while a second wave expanding from day 15 to 37 was biased towards CD4+.

Notes on this clonotype: The antigen it binds to is not known. Within one base of it there is no much larger clone, and no base qualities were kept.

The CDR3 sequence holds 12 residues, the cysteine and phenylalanine included. Kept here is only the CDR3 DNA, which spans 36 bases and is read in frame from base 1. The germline V gene sets CDR1 to SQVTM and CDR2 to ANQGSEA. Trimming at the junction amounts to 4 bases on V and 3 bases on J, and the germline ends lie 9 bases apart. PBMCs were isolated by Ficoll-Paque density gradient centrifugation. Sequencing used an Illumina NovaSeq 6000. TCRalpha and TCRbeta cDNA libraries were built by 5'RACE with constant-segment primers, adding sample barcodes and unique molecular identifiers. Trizol reagent was used to extract RNA from every sample. Libraries were amplified in two PCR steps, with a second sample barcode and Illumina TruSeq adapters added in the second step. Libraries were sequenced on an Illumina NovaSeq with 2 x 150 bp paired-end reads. From the authors' description of their analysis: Reads were demultiplexed and collapsed into UMI-guided consensus sequences with migec v1.2.7. Using mixcr v2.1.11, the UMI consensuses were aligned to TRA and TRB V and J templates and assembled into clonotypes. Clonotypes were classified as expanded or contracted when called significant by both edgeR and NoisET, with noise models trained on biological replicates. edgeR calls used a false discovery rate-adjusted p below 0.01 and a log2 fold-change threshold of 1. As an exploratory analysis of dynamics, max-normalized trajectories of the 1000 most abundant clonotypes were examined by PCA with hierarchical clustering. Separately sequenced CD4+ and CD8+ repertoires were used to assign the CD4 or CD8 phenotype of responding clones. TCRdb reprocessed the public reads (quality trimming at Q25 with fastp, clone calling with MiXCR) and kept in-frame beta chains. One record per CDR3 amino acid sequence lists the most common genes and DNA. The V and J calls were not made by the authors but by TCRdb's processing. This sample lists 100,000 or so distinct CDR3 sequences; roughly 11% were detected once. The ten biggest clones cover 40% of the sample.

The sample comprised PBMCs or a T cell subset sorted from them (not recorded which). This receptor was taken from a man younger than 35 who had mild COVID-19 (a few samples of this study predate the infection). The sample titles of this study are shuffled in the database, so cell type and time point are left out; the donor was told from shared clones. The V gene is TRBV29-1 and the J gene is TRBJ2-5; TRBD2 might be the D gene, on 6 matching bases. Read as DNA, the sequence is TGCAGCGTTGGGTTAGCGGAAGAGACCCAGTACTTC. Its protein product is CSVGLAEETQYF.